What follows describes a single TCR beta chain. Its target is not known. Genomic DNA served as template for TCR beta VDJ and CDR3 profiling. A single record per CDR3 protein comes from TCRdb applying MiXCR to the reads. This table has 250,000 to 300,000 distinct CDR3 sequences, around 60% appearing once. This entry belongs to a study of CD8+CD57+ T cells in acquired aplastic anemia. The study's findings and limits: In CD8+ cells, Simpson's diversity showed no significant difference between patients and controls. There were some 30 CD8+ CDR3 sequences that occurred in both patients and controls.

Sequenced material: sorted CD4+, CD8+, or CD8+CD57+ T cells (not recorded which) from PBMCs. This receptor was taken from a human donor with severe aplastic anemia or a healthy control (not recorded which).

CDR3: CSATTGTGTYEQYF. Here the CDR3 DNA reads TGCAGTGCGACAACCGGGACAGGAACCTACGAGCAGTACTTC. This chain connects TRBV20-1 to TRBJ2-7; 8 bases are shared with TRBD1. The CDR3 sequence is 14 residues long. V dropped 6 bases and J dropped 2; count of bases not matched to a gene: 9. Germline CDR1 DFQATT, CDR2 SNEGSKA (reference sequence).